This TCR beta chain emerged from a study of response to subunit inactivated influenza vaccine. Trimming removed 4 bases at V and 0 bases at J, with 10 bases between. Germline loops: CDR1 SGHTA, CDR2 FQGNSA. This CDR3 comprises 15 residues. Points on this clonotype: Its specificity is unknown.

Findings and limits, study-wide: Seasonal influenza vaccination, on each occasion, was suggested by the authors to recruit few new T cells.

In TCRdb, the RT-PCR reads were re-called with MiXCR into one record per CDR3 protein. The sample shows 600,000 to 850,000 distinct CDR3 sequences, roughly 15% of them seen only once. The chain is built from TRBV7-2 and TRBJ1-5; no firm D call. Sequencing used PBMCs from blood, obtained 14 days before vaccination. The receptor was isolated from a middle-aged man who received an inactivated influenza vaccine. This CDR3 reads CASSSFGVSNQPQHF. The CDR3 DNA reads as TGTGCCAGCAGCTCTTTCGGGGTTAGCAATCAGCCCCAGCATTTT.